Each of the 5 T cell receptor beta chains below was sequenced from the same sample in a study of blood T cell repertoires in COVID-19. Profiling relied on immunoSEQ multiplex PCR, and the TCRdb table lists in-frame clones only, not all of them. The profile covers hundreds of thousands of clones, with 65% to 90% appearing a single time and 5% to 6.5% taken by the ten largest. The source material was peripheral blood. All receptors come from a man aged 45-65 years with active or convalescent COVID-19.

The chain links TRBV5-1 to TRBJ2-4; D ambiguous. Germline lookup yields CDR1 SGHRS and CDR2 YFSETQ. The V end was cut by 6 bases, the J end by 3 bases, with 22 bases between. This CDR3 has 17 residues. The CDR3 bases are TGCGCCAGCACCCCTCTTGGTTTAGCCCTTGACAAAAACATTCAGTACTTC. This sequence encodes CASTPLGLALDKNIQYF.

The V and J genes are TRBV19 and TRBJ2-3; 13 bases align to TRBD2. This CDR3 is 16 amino acids long. V lost 1 base and J lost 5; bases outside the gene matches: 3. CDR1 is LNHDA, CDR2 SQIVND, per germline (reference sequence). This CDR3 reads CASSIARLAGGDTQYF. CDR3 coding DNA: TGTGCCAGTAGTATAGCCCGACTAGCGGGAGGAGATACGCAGTATTTT. The full variable domain, completed using reference TRBV19 and TRBJ2-3, is DGGITQSPKYLFRKEGQNVTLSCEQNLNHDAMYWYRQDPGQGLRLIYYSQIVNDFQKGDIAEGYSVSREKKESFPLTVTSAQKNPTAFYLCASSIARLAGGDTQYFGPGTRLTVL.

The table lists this clone with a count of one. V gene TRBV19 combines with J gene TRBJ1-5, with a weak D call TRBD1 (6 bases). The V end was cut by 3 bases, the J end by 6 bases, with 15 bases between. The CDR3 is 15 residues long. Germline-derived CDR1 and CDR2 are LNHDA and SQIVND (reference sequence). The CDR3 here is CASSMGQGVGQPQHF. CDR3 nucleotide sequence: TGTGCCAGTAGTATGGGACAAGGAGTCGGTCAGCCCCAGCATTTT.

This clone was seen just once. At the DNA level, this CDR3 is encoded by other sequences in the same sample as well. V is TRBV5-1 and J is TRBJ2-7, with TRBD2 matching over 11 bases. V shed 4 bases, J shed 4 bases, and the junction held 4 bases outside the gene matches. Germline V CDR1 and CDR2: SGHRS, YFSETQ. The CDR3 is made up of 14 amino acids. CDR3 sequence reads: CASSAGTSGYEQYF. CDR3 in DNA: TGCGCCAGCAGCGCCGGGACTAGCGGATACGAGCAGTACTTC.

The V and J genes are TRBV24-1 and TRBJ2-5; no clear D gene. The germline CDR1 and CDR2 sequences are KGHDR and SFDVKD. The V end lost 6 bases, the J end lost 9 bases, and 7 bases lay between the germline ends. The CDR3 length is 10 residues. The CDR3, as DNA: TGTGCCACCAGTCGTCGGGCCCAGTACTTC. It codes for CATSRRAQYF.